This passage covers 8 T cell receptor beta chains from one sample sequenced in a study of T cell changes during pregnancy in multiple sclerosis. Data came from immunoSEQ multiplex PCR; TCRdb stores just in-frame clones and leaves some out. The repertoire includes some 40,000 clones, about 89% of them detected once, and 0.58% sits in the top ten. The specimen was CD4+ T cells from peripheral blood mononuclear cells, collected in the first trimester of pregnancy. The source of these receptors is a female donor with multiple sclerosis, enrolled in a pregnancy study.

V gene TRBV28 combines with J gene TRBJ2-7, with 7 bases that match TRBD1. The CDR3 runs 13 residues. The trim removed 7 bases at V and 2 bases at J, leaving 5 bases unmatched. Germline V gene data show CDR1 as MDHEN and CDR2 as SYDVKM. In DNA, the CDR3 is TGTGCCAGCAACGGACAGGTTGCCTACGAGCAGTACTTC. Its protein product is CASNGQVAYEQYF. The full variable domain, completed using reference TRBV28 and TRBJ2-7, is DVKVTQSSRYLVKRTGEKVFLECVQDMDHENMFWYRQDPGLGLRLIYFSYDVKMKEKGDIPEGYSVSREKKERFSLILESASTNQTSMYLCASNGQVAYEQYFGPGTRLTVT.

V and J are TRBV11-2 and TRBJ2-5; 8 bases are shared with TRBD2. Germline CDR1 and CDR2: SGHAT and FQNNGV. The CDR3 length is 15 residues. With 7 bases clipped from V and 4 bases from J, the junction kept 11 bases outside the gene matches. This CDR3 is CASNVGQSGRETQYF. CDR3 coding DNA: TGTGCCAGCAACGTTGGGCAGAGCGGGAGAGAGACCCAGTACTTC.

The chain recombines TRBV18 with TRBJ2-1; TRBD1 aligns across 8 bases. The germline CDR1 and CDR2 sequences are KGHSH and LQKENI. CDR3 length: 15 residues. Trimming at V came to 6 bases and at J to 0 bases, leaving 4 bases not matched to a gene. In nucleotides, the CDR3 is TGTGCCAGCTCTCTCGGACAGGGCTCCTACAATGAGCAGTTCTTC. This gives the protein CASSLGQGSYNEQFF. The entire variable domain, with the rest obtained from reference TRBV18 and TRBJ2-1, is as follows: NAGVMQNPRHLVRRRGQEARLRCSPMKGHSHVYWYRQLPEEGLKFMVYLQKENIIDESGMPKERFSAEFPKEGPSILRIQQVVRGDSAAYFCASSLGQGSYNEQFFGPGTRLTVL.

The chain has TRBV7-3 and TRBJ1-1, with D maybe TRBD1 (5 bases). The V gene's germline CDR1 is SGHTA and CDR2 FQGTGA. CDR3 length: 13 amino acids. Trimming removed 5 bases at V and 6 bases at J, with 13 bases between. CDR3 sequence (DNA): TGTGCCAGCAGCCCAAGGGGAAGTCCTGAAGCTTTCTTT. This codes for CASSPRGSPEAFF. Filled out from reference TRBV7-3 and TRBJ1-1, the complete variable domain reads GAGVSQTPSNKVTEKGKYVELRCDPISGHTALYWYRQSLGQGPEFLIYFQGTGAADDSGLPNDRFFAVRPEGSVSTLKIQRTERGDSAVYLCASSPRGSPEAFFGQGTRLTVV.

The sample holds one count of this clone. The rearrangement joins TRBV28 to TRBJ1-1, with D possibly TRBD1 on 6 matching bases. Trimming removed 4 bases from V and 3 bases from J, with 18 bases in between. There are 16 residues in the CDR3. CDR1 and CDR2 from the germline V gene are MDHEN and SYDVKM. In DNA form, the CDR3 reads TGTGCCAGCAGTTCGCCCGCCGGACAGATACACACTGAAGCTTTCTTT. Amino acids: CASSSPAGQIHTEAFF.

The CDR3 here is CASSLQQGLLTEAFF. Here the CDR3 DNA reads TGCGCCAGCAGCTTGCAACAGGGTCTTCTCACTGAAGCTTTCTTT. The chain recombines TRBV5-1 with TRBJ1-1; a possible D gene is TRBD1 (6 bases). The CDR3 covers 15 residues. Between the trimmed V and J ends, which lost 1 base and 4 bases, there was a span of 14 bases. Germline lookup yields CDR1 SGHRS and CDR2 YFSETQ. The variable domain in full, completed from reference TRBV5-1 and TRBJ1-1, reads KAGVTQTPRYLIKTRGQQVTLSCSPISGHRSVSWYQQTPGQGLQFLFEYFSETQRNKGNFPGRFSGRQFSNSRSEMNVSTLELGDSALYLCASSLQQGLLTEAFFGQGTRLTVV.

The V gene is TRBV5-1, the J gene TRBJ2-7, with TRBD1 matching over 10 bases. This CDR3 has 14 amino acids. Germline CDR1 SGHRS, CDR2 YFSETQ. J gave up 3 bases and V 4 bases, and 4 bases lay outside the gene matches. In nucleotides, the CDR3 is TGCGCCAGCAGCCCTGACAGGGGGCTCTACGAGCAGTACTTC. It translates to CASSPDRGLYEQYF.

The chain uses TRBV7-8 and TRBJ2-1; TRBD2 matches at 7 bases. The germline V gene has CDR1 SGHVS and CDR2 FQNEAQ. J was trimmed by 2 bases and V by 5 bases; bases with no gene match: 9. CDR3 size: 16 residues. The CDR3 bases are TGTGCCAGCAGCCCCCTGCCAGCGGGGACCTACAATGAGCAGTTCTTC. This gives the protein CASSPLPAGTYNEQFF.